The 5 T cell receptor beta chains reported below all come from one sample, sequenced in a study of identical twins. MiXCR, run by TCRdb on the 5' RACE reads, gives a single entry per CDR3 protein. Of approximately 700,000 distinct CDR3 sequences in the sample, around a sixth were seen once. A further study also used this sample, focusing on T cells expressing NK-cell markers.

The sample was PBMCs. These receptors originate from a woman aged 18 to 35 in good health.

CDR3 nucleotide sequence: TGTGCCAGCAGCCTGACTAGCGGGAACAACGAGCAGTACTTC. It encodes CASSLTSGNNEQYF. V is TRBV3-1 and J is TRBJ2-7; 11 bases are a match to TRBD2. This CDR3 comprises 14 residues. J was trimmed by 5 bases and V by 4 bases; bases with no gene match: 4. In germline, CDR1 is LGHDT, CDR2 YNNKEL (reference sequence).

The V and J genes are TRBV7-9 and TRBJ2-7; tentatively, D is TRBD1 (6 bases). CDR1 and CDR2 from the germline V gene are SEHNR and FQNEAQ (reference sequence). V was trimmed by 1 base and J by 3 bases, leaving 19 bases between them. This CDR3 contains 17 residues. CDR3 coding DNA: TGTGCCAGCAGCTTAGACAGAGGGGGAAGCGGAGTCTACGAGCAGTACTTC. Translated, it gives CASSLDRGGSGVYEQYF.

This clonotype was counted only a few times. The chain couples TRBV10-3 to TRBJ2-1, with D perhaps matching TRBD2 (6 bases). V lost 10 bases to trimming and J lost 6 bases, with 13 bases between them. The CDR3 runs to 12 residues. Germline CDR1 and CDR2: ENHRY and SYGVKD. The CDR3 here is CATRESLNEQFF. CDR3 coding DNA: TGTGCCACCCGGGAGTCTCTCAATGAGCAGTTCTTC.

This clonotype turned up a few times. The chain employs TRBV3-1 and TRBJ1-1; no clear D. Per the germline V gene, CDR1 is LGHDT and CDR2 is YNNKEL (reference sequence). Deletions cut 0 bases from V and 0 bases from J, with 5 bases between. The CDR3 length is 14 residues. The DNA for the CDR3 is TGTGCCAGCAGCCAAGAGGGCCTGAACACTGAAGCTTTCTTT. Protein sequence: CASSQEGLNTEAFF.

The rearrangement joins TRBV5-1 to TRBJ1-1, with 9 bases lining up with TRBD1. This CDR3 is 15 amino acids long. V was clipped by 5 bases and J by 5 bases; unmatched bases: 10. The germline CDR1 and CDR2 sequences are SGHRS and YFSETQ. CDR3 region: CASRRTGEGVTEAFF. The CDR3 nucleotides read TGCGCCAGCAGGAGGACAGGGGAGGGGGTGACTGAAGCTTTCTTT.